This entry lists 17 T cell receptor beta chains sequenced from one sample in a study of immune characterization of retroperitoneal liposarcoma. Each CDR3 protein gets one entry after TCRdb re-called the PCR reads with MiXCR. This table has roughly 9,800 distinct CDR3 sequences, around a third appearing once. Sequencing was performed on tumor tissue. These TCRs come from a female donor with retroperitoneal liposarcoma.

The V and J genes are TRBV7-2 and TRBJ2-1, with D possibly being TRBD2 (6 bases). The CDR3 is made up of 15 amino acids. CDR1 is SGHTA, CDR2 FQGNSA, per germline. Trimming pared 0 bases from V and 10 bases from J, leaving 16 bases between. CDR3 bases: TGTGCCAGCAGCTTAGCGATGGGGGGAGTTTACGAGCAGTTCTTC. Protein sequence: CASSLAMGGVYEQFF. Filled out from reference TRBV7-2 and TRBJ2-1, the complete variable domain reads GAGVSQSPSNKVTEKGKDVELRCDPISGHTALYWYRQSLGQGLEFLIYFQGNSAPDKSGLPSDRFSAERTGGSVSTLTIQRTQQEDSAVYLCASSLAMGGVYEQFFGPGTRLTVL.

This clonotype appeared a few times. The chain is built from TRBV6-5 and TRBJ2-1, with 9 bases that match TRBD2. The V and J ends lost 6 bases and 7 bases, in that order; junction bases with no gene match: 13. Germline assignment: CDR1 MNHEY and CDR2 SVGAGI. This CDR3 has 16 residues. This CDR3 is CASRQKTSGVGNEQFF. CDR3 bases: TGTGCCAGCAGGCAAAAGACTAGCGGAGTTGGGAATGAGCAGTTCTTC.

This clonotype appeared many times. The J gene is TRBJ1-1, the V gene TRBV12-3 or TRBV12-4; perhaps TRBD1 as D (6 bases). This CDR3 region has 14 residues. V was shortened by 7 bases and J by 5 bases, with 17 bases between the two germline ends. The CDR3 sequence is CASTLGGGWTEAFF. CDR3 DNA sequence: TGTGCCAGCACATTGGGAGGGGGGTGGACTGAAGCTTTCTTT.

The chain has TRBV27 and TRBJ2-1; D is ambiguous. The CDR3 covers 13 residues. The V end lost 5 bases, the J end lost 6 bases, and 11 bases lay between the germline ends. Looked up from germline, CDR1 is MNHEY and CDR2 is SMNVEV (reference sequence). CDR3 sequence: CASSITRFNEQFF. The CDR3 DNA follows: TGTGCCAGCAGTATCACTCGTTTCAATGAGCAGTTCTTC.

The V call is TRBV6-8, the J call TRBJ2-1, with 14 bases identical to TRBD2. Trimming cost V 10 bases and J 7 bases; bases outside gene matches: 12. This CDR3 has 16 residues. Germline CDR1 reads MNHGY; CDR2 reads SAAAGT. The CDR3 sequence is CANSGRLAGGPNEQFF. The CDR3 DNA follows: TGTGCCAACAGCGGGCGACTAGCGGGGGGGCCGAATGAGCAGTTCTTC.

This clonotype was counted between two and nine times. J is TRBJ2-1 and V is TRBV6-1; D possibly uses TRBD1 or TRBD2 (5 bases each). V was cut by 6 bases and J by 13 bases, with 13 bases left in between. CDR1 is MNHNS, CDR2 SASEGT, per germline. This CDR3 spans 11 amino acids. CDR3 region: CASSSPGTQFF. CDR3 coding DNA: TGTGCCAGCAGCAGTCCGGGGACCCAGTTCTTC.

This clonotype was found a few times. The J gene is TRBJ2-2, the V gene TRBV12-3 or TRBV12-4, with D maybe TRBD1 (5 bases). The CDR3 spans 15 residues. The V end lost 2 bases, the J end lost 7 bases, and 14 bases lay between the germline ends. The CDR3 sequence is CASSLYLRGRGELFF. As DNA, the CDR3 is TGTGCCAGCAGTTTATATCTAAGGGGCCGCGGGGAGCTGTTTTTT.

The rearrangement links TRBV27 to TRBJ2-1; weak D call: TRBD1 (6 bases). The J call may be mistaken, given a closer DNA end match to TRBJ2-7. This CDR3 contains 15 residues. CDR1 is MNHEY and CDR2 is SMNVEV in the germline V gene (reference sequence). Here the CDR3 DNA reads TGTGCCAGCAGTCCGCGCCGGGACACCTTAAACGAGCAGTACTTC. This gives the protein CASSPRRDTLNEQYF.

V is TRBV7-2 and J is TRBJ2-5, with 7 bases aligning to TRBD1. The DNA end is more similar to TRBJ2-7, so the J call may be wrong. The CDR3 runs to 13 residues. Germline CDR1 SGHTA, CDR2 FQGNSA. The CDR3 DNA reads TGTGCCAGCAGAGTGACAGGGCTCCACGAGCAGTACTTC. Its translation is CASRVTGLHEQYF.

This rearrangement joins TRBV7-9 to TRBJ2-1, with 9 bases matching TRBD2. Germline V lookup: CDR1 SEHNR, CDR2 FQNEAQ (reference sequence). Losses at the gene ends were 5 bases for V and 5 bases for J; bases not matched to a gene: 7. The CDR3 is made up of 15 amino acids. CDR3 loop: CASSQWREGHNEQFF. CDR3 bases: TGTGCCAGCAGCCAGTGGCGGGAGGGCCACAATGAGCAGTTCTTC. Full variable domain (missing parts from reference TRBV7-9 and TRBJ2-1): DTGVSQNPRHKITKRGQNVTFRCDPISEHNRLYWYRQTLGQGPEFLTYFQNEAQLEKSRLLSDRFSAERPKGSFSTLEIQRTEQGDSAMYLCASSQWREGHNEQFFGPGTRLTVL.

The table lists this clonotype with a few counts. The CDR3 DNA follows: TGTGCCAGCAGTTTGGGGACGACGACAGATACGCAGTATTTT. This gives the protein CASSLGTTTDTQYF. The V call is TRBV6-1, the J call TRBJ2-3; D may correspond to TRBD1 or TRBD2 (5 bases each). The V end lost 5 bases, the J end lost 3 bases, and 12 bases lay between the germline ends. CDR1 and CDR2 (germline): MNHNS, SASEGT. The CDR3 length is 14 residues.

This clonotype was detected only a few times. The J gene is TRBJ1-1, the V gene TRBV7-8; D uncertain. The V gene lost 5 bases and the J gene lost 0 bases, with 10 bases spanning the gap. The germline V gene encodes CDR1 SGHVS and CDR2 FQNEAQ. CDR3 length: 14 amino acids. DNA for the CDR3: TGTGCCAGCAGCCCCGCATTACTGAACACTGAAGCTTTCTTT. This translates into CASSPALLNTEAFF.

The chain combines TRBV18 with TRBJ2-7, with 9 bases that match TRBD1. Germline assignment: CDR1 KGHSH and CDR2 LQKENI. The CDR3 has 16 amino acids. Trimming at V came to 4 bases and at J to 3 bases, leaving 10 bases not matched to a gene. The CDR3 DNA follows: TGTGCCAGCTCACTAATCGGACAGGGGAGTAGCTACGAGCAGTACTTC. Translating gives CASSLIGQGSSYEQYF.

This clonotype is labeled as large (0.1 to 1%). The V and J genes are TRBV7-2 and TRBJ2-5, with 11 nucleotides matching TRBD2. The DNA matches TRBJ2-7 better at its end, which makes the J call doubtful. The CDR3 totals 14 residues. Per germline, CDR1 SGHTA and CDR2 FQGNSA. This CDR3 reads CASSLTSGSAEQYF. The CDR3 bases are TGTGCCAGCAGCTTAACTAGCGGGAGTGCCGAGCAGTACTTC.

The chain recombines TRBV6-1 with TRBJ2-5, with D unresolved. This CDR3 is 14 amino acids long. V lost 5 bases, J lost 4 bases, and 14 bases lay in between. The germline V gene encodes CDR1 MNHNS and CDR2 SASEGT. CDR3 sequence reads: CASSPGLPPETQYF. CDR3 sequence (DNA): TGTGCCAGCAGTCCGGGCTTGCCTCCAGAGACCCAGTACTTC.

A single count supports this clonotype. A read error may produce the germline difference seen at one junction end. The CDR3 DNA reads TGTGCCAGCAGAGAAGATGGCTACACCTTC. Translating gives CASREDGYTF. The chain has TRBV6-1 and TRBJ1-2; D not certain. The CDR3 sequence is 10 residues long. CDR1 is MNHNS and CDR2 is SASEGT in the germline V gene.

This clonotype is classed as medium-sized (0.01 to 0.1%). The chain employs TRBV10-2 and TRBJ2-5, with a possible D match to TRBD2 (6 bases). The CDR3 contains 15 residues. The ends were cut back, 6 bases at V and 4 bases at J, with 18 bases in the middle. Germline V gene lookup returns CDR1 WSHSY and CDR2 SAAADI. Written as DNA, the CDR3 is TGCGCCAGCAGCGGTGACTCAGGCGGGGCAGAGACCCAGTACTTC. As protein: CASSGDSGGAETQYF.